Reported below is one T cell receptor beta chain. The antigen remains unidentified. The data derive from a study of T cell repertoires in cytomegalovirus infection. Across the whole study: Indications of both CMV infection and matching HLA type were provided by public TCR beta signatures. Findings and caveats of the study: Dominating the ex vivo response were TCR beta clonotypes that were CMV-specific and HLA-C-restricted.

TCRdb independently ran MiXCR on the reads; one entry per CDR3 protein. The table includes around 280,000 distinct CDR3 sequences, roughly an eighth detected once. The CDR3 contains 15 residues. Germline V gene lookup returns CDR1 SGHNT and CDR2 YYREEE (reference sequence). After removal of 2 bases from V and 4 bases from J, the junction contained 7 bases not matched to a gene. The chain has TRBV5-4 and TRBJ2-3; 7 positions match TRBD2. This sequence was found in a human donor in good health (CMV status not recorded). Some clones in this sample may be carry-over from other donors' samples. Input material: PBMCs. As DNA, the CDR3 is TGTGCCAGCAGCTTTATTGGACTAGGACCAGATACGCAGTATTTT. Protein product: CASSFIGLGPDTQYF.